The T cell receptor (beta chain) described here comes from a study of response to subunit inactivated influenza vaccine. Findings and limits, study-wide: The study's authors posited that every seasonal influenza vaccination enlists few new T cells.

The V end lost 5 bases, the J end lost 8 bases, and 13 bases lay between the germline ends. The germline V gene encodes CDR1 SEHNR and CDR2 FQNEAQ (reference sequence). The CDR3 is made up of 13 amino acids. A few counts support this clonotype. Its specificity is unknown. A single record per CDR3 protein comes from TCRdb applying MiXCR to the RT-PCR reads. Among 500,000 to 600,000 distinct CDR3 sequences listed, 7.5% to 8.5% were seen once. The V call is TRBV7-9, the J call TRBJ2-1, with D unclear. This sequence originates from a man between 50 and 75 years old who received an inactivated influenza vaccine. The sequenced sample was PBMCs from blood, obtained roughly 24 months after vaccination. The CDR3 nucleotides are TGTGCCAGCAGCCTTACTCAGCTCCATGAGCAGTTCTTC. Amino acid sequence: CASSLTQLHEQFF.